These 11 T cell receptor beta chains originate from one sample sequenced in a study of blood T cells in healthy people across ages. A second PCR of 7 to 11 cycles used a sample-barcoded 5' primer and a J-beta primer mix. Via MiXCR, TCRdb re-called the 5' RACE reads, giving one row per CDR3 protein. This sample yields some 730,000 distinct CDR3 sequences, of which 22% are seen a single time; approximately 20% belongs to the top ten. The material sequenced was blood. These receptors were obtained from a man between 65 and 85 years old in good health.

The chain is built from TRBV20-1 and TRBJ1-1; D uncertain. From germline, CDR1 is DFQATT and CDR2 SNEGSKA (reference sequence). V was cut by 4 bases and J by 0 bases, with 12 bases left in between. This CDR3 contains 14 residues. CDR3 region: CSAKSRGLNTEAFF. DNA for the CDR3: TGCAGTGCTAAAAGTAGAGGGTTGAACACTGAAGCTTTCTTT.

This clonotype was seen only a few times. The chain links TRBV6-5 to TRBJ2-7; the D is unclear. The V end lost 3 bases, the J end lost 2 bases, and 11 bases lay between the germline ends. Per the germline V gene, CDR1 is MNHEY and CDR2 is SVGAGI. The CDR3 is 14 amino acids. DNA for the CDR3: TGTGCCAGCAGTTATCGCGAGTTAACCTACGAGCAGTACTTC. This sequence encodes CASSYRELTYEQYF.

This clonotype was counted a few times. The genes are TRBV14 and TRBJ2-3; no clear D gene. The CDR3 runs 15 residues. V was shortened by 4 bases and J by 2 bases, with 13 bases between the two germline ends. Germline CDR1 SGHDN, CDR2 FVKESK. DNA for the CDR3: TGTGCCAGCAGCCTCCGGATTACCAACACAGATACGCAGTATTTT. Encoded protein: CASSLRITNTDTQYF.

This clonotype was observed a handful of times. This chain joins TRBV4-1 and TRBJ2-7, with D perhaps TRBD2 (6 bases). CDR1 is MGHRA, CDR2 YSYEKL, per germline. The V end was cut by 4 bases, the J end by 4 bases, with 14 bases between. The length of the CDR3 is 14 residues. The CDR3 reads CASSLGGDKYEQYV. The CDR3 nucleotides are TGCGCCAGCAGCCTCGGGGGAGACAAATACGAGCAGTACGTC.

This clonotype turned up a few times. V gene TRBV27 combines with J gene TRBJ1-1, with D unresolved. The germline CDR1 and CDR2 sequences are MNHEY and SMNVEV (reference sequence). The CDR3 consists of 12 residues. Trimming stripped 6 bases from V and 1 base from J, with 6 bases between. CDR3 DNA: TGTGCCAGCAGGGAACAGAACACTGAAGCTTTCTTT. Protein: CASREQNTEAFF.

The rearrangement links TRBV29-1 to TRBJ1-2; D not resolved. The V and J ends lost 7 bases and 7 bases respectively, with 13 bases between them. Germline V gives CDR1 SQVTM, CDR2 ANQGSEA. The CDR3 runs to 11 residues. The CDR3 loop reads CSAVSIAGYTF. CDR3 DNA sequence: TGCAGCGCCGTATCCATAGCTGGCTACACCTTC.

This clonotype was seen a handful of times. The chain's CDR3 is CASRRPRDYNEQFF. In DNA form, the CDR3 reads TGTGCCAGCAGGCGGCCCAGGGATTACAATGAGCAGTTCTTC. J is TRBJ2-1 and V is TRBV28; possible D gene TRBD1, 5 bases. V lost 6 bases, J lost 4 bases, and 13 bases lay in between. Germline CDR1 MDHEN, CDR2 SYDVKM. The CDR3 extends over 14 amino acids.

The chain joins TRBV4-2 to TRBJ2-1; D not certain. V dropped 1 base and J dropped 0 bases, with 10 bases sitting between them. The CDR3 runs to 16 residues. CDR1 and CDR2 (germline): LGHNA, YNFKEQ. CDR3 nucleotides: TGTGCCAGCAGCCAAGTGAGAGGATTCTCCTACAATGAGCAGTTCTTC. This encodes CASSQVRGFSYNEQFF.

This clonotype was seen many times. CDR3 residues: CASSLVGTSSYNEQFF. The CDR3 DNA reads TGTGCCAGCAGCTTGGTGGGGACTAGCTCCTACAATGAGCAGTTCTTC. The V gene is TRBV5-5, the J gene TRBJ2-1; 8 positions match TRBD2. V lost 0 bases, J lost 0 bases, and 2 bases stayed unmatched. CDR1 and CDR2 (germline): SGHKS, YYEKEE (reference sequence). CDR3 length equals 16 residues. The full variable domain, its missing parts supplied by reference TRBV5-5 and TRBJ2-1, is DAGVTQSPTHLIKTRGQQVTLRCSPISGHKSVSWYQQVLGQGPQFIFQYYEKEERGRGNFPDRFSARQFPNYSSELNVNALLLGDSALYLCASSLVGTSSYNEQFFGPGTRLTVL.

This chain uses TRBV7-2 with TRBJ1-4; weak D call: TRBD1 (5 bases). V lost 6 bases, J lost 8 bases, and 16 bases lay in between. CDR3 size: 14 residues. Germline CDR1 reads SGHTA; CDR2 reads FQGNSA. CDR3: CASSHDTGREKLFF. Written as DNA, the CDR3 is TGTGCCAGCAGTCACGATACAGGAAGGGAAAAACTGTTTTTT.

The chain carries TRBV6-5 and TRBJ1-1; 8 nucleotides line up with TRBD1. The CDR3 has 13 residues. Germline V gene data show CDR1 as MNHEY and CDR2 as SVGAGI. Trimming removed 7 bases from V and 2 bases from J; junction bases left unmatched: 3. The CDR3 here is CASKGQGNTEAFF. The CDR3 nucleotides read TGTGCCAGCAAAGGACAGGGAAACACTGAAGCTTTCTTT.